The clone carrying this T cell receptor beta chain occurred once. This sample stems from a study of blood T cell repertoires in COVID-19. Study at large: Samples representing acute and convalescent COVID-19 were sourced from the United States, Italy and Spain. Nucleic acid was either cDNA or gDNA, and it came from T cells, B-cell-depleted T cells, or PBMCs.

The assay was immunoSEQ multiplex PCR, and TCRdb's table has in-frame clones only and misses some. The table includes some 200,000 clones, 85% to 90% detected once. CDR1 SGHVS and CDR2 FQNEAQ come from the germline V gene. This CDR3 region has 15 residues. The V gene lost 5 bases and the J gene lost 5 bases, with 18 bases spanning the gap. Participants were aged roughly 18 to 89 years, lived in 20 to 25 US areas, and enrolled virtually. Which cohort a participant joined came from the clinical history participants gave. The sample comprised PBMCs or T cells enriched from blood (not recorded which). The sequence came from a woman aged 18-29 years in a cohort exposed to, infected with or recovered from COVID-19 (not recorded which). The rearrangement links TRBV7-8 to TRBJ1-2; the D gene is possibly TRBD1 (6 bases). The CDR3 DNA reads TGTGCCAGCAGCCCAGGGGCAGGGGAATTTTATGGCTACACCTTC. This codes for CASSPGAGEFYGYTF.